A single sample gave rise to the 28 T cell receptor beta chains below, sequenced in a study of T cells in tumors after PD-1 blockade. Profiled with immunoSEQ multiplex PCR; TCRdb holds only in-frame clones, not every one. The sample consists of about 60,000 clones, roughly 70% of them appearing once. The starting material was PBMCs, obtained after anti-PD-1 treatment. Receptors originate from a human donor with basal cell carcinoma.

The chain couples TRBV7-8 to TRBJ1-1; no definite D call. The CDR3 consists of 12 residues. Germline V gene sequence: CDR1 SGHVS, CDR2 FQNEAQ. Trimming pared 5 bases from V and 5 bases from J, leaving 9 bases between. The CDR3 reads CASSQSGTEAFF. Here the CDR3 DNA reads TGTGCCAGCAGCCAGAGTGGGACTGAAGCTTTCTTT.

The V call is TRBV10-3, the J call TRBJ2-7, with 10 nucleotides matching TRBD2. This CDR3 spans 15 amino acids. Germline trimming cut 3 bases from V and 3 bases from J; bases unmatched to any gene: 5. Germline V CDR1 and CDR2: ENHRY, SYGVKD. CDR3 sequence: CAISDPSGGLYEQYF. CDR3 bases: TGTGCCATCAGTGACCCTAGCGGGGGTCTCTACGAGCAGTACTTC.

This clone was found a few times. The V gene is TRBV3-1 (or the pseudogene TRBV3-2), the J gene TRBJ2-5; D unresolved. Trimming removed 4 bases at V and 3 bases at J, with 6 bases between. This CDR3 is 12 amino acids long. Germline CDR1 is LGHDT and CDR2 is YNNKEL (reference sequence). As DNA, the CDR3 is TGTGCCAGCAGCCCTCCAGAAGAGACCCAGTACTTC. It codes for CASSPPEETQYF.

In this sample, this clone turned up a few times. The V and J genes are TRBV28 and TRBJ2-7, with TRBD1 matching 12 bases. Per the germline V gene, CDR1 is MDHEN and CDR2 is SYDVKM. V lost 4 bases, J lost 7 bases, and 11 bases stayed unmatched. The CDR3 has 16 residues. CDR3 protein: CASSSHSGTGGGEQYF. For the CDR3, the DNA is TGTGCCAGCAGTTCCCATTCCGGGACAGGGGGCGGAGAGCAGTACTTC.

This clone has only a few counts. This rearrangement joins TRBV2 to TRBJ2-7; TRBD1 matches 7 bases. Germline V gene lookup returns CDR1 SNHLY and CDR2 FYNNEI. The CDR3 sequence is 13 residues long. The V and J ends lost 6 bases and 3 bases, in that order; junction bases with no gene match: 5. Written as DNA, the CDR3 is TGTGCCAGCAGGGGGACAGACAACTACGAGCAGTACTTC. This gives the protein CASRGTDNYEQYF.

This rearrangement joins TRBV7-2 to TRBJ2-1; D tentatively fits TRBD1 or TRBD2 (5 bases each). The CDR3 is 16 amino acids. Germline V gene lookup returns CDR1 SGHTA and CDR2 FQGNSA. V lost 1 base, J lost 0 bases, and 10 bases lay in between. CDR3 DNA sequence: TGTGCCAGCAGCTTAGAAGGGACGGTCTCCTACAATGAGCAGTTCTTC. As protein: CASSLEGTVSYNEQFF.

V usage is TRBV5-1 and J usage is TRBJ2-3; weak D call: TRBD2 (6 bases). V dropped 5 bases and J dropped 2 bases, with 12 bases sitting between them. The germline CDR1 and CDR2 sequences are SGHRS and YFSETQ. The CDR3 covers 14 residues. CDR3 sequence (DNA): TGCGCCAGCAGACGGACTATTACCACAGATACGCAGTATTTT. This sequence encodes CASRRTITTDTQYF. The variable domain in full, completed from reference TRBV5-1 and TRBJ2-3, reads KAGVTQTPRYLIKTRGQQVTLSCSPISGHRSVSWYQQTPGQGLQFLFEYFSETQRNKGNFPGRFSGRQFSNSRSEMNVSTLELGDSALYLCASRRTITTDTQYFGPGTRLTVL.

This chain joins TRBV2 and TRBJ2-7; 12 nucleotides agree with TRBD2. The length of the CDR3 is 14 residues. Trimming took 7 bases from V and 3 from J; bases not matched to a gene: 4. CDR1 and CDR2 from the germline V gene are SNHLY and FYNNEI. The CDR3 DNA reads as TGTGCCAGCAAACTAGCGGGGGGAGGCTACGAGCAGTACTTC. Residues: CASKLAGGGYEQYF. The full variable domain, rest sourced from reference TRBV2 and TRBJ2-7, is EPEVTQTPSHQVTQMGQEVILRCVPISNHLYFYWYRQILGQKVEFLVSFYNNEISEKSEIFDDQFSVERPDGSNFTLKIRSTKLEDSAMYFCASKLAGGGYEQYFGPGTRLTVT.

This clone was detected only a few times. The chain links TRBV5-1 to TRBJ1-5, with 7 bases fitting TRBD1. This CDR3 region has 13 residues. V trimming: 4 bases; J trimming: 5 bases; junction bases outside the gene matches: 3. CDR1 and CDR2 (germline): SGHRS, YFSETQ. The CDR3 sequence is CASSRDSYQPQHF. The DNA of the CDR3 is TGCGCCAGCAGCCGGGACAGCTATCAGCCCCAGCATTTT.

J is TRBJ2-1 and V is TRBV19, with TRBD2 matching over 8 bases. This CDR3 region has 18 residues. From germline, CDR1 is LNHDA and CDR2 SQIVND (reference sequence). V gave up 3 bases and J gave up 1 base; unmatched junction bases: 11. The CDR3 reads CASSIGGAGRKSYNEQFF. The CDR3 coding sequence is TGTGCCAGTAGTATCGGGGGGGCAGGGAGGAAGTCCTACAATGAGCAGTTCTTC.

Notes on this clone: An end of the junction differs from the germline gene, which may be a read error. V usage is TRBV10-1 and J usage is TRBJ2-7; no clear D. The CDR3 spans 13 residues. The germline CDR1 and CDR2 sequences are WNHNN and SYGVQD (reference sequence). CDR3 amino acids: CASSESGLRAKNF. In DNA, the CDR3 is TGCGCCAGCAGTGAGTCGGGTTTACGGGCGAAGAACTTC.

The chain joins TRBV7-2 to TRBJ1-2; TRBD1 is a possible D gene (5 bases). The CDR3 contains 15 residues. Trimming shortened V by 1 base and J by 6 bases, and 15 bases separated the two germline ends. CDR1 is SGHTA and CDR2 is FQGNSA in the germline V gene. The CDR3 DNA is TGTGCCAGCAGCTTAGGGGGGGGAAAGGAAAATGGCTACACCTTC. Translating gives CASSLGGGKENGYTF.

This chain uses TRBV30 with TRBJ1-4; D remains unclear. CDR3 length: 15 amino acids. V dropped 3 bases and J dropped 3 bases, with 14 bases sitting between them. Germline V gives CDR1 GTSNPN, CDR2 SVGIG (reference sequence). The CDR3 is CAWRGRRRANEKLFF. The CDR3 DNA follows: TGTGCCTGGAGGGGAAGGAGAAGGGCTAATGAAAAACTGTTTTTT.

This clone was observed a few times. The CDR3 is CASRRDRVGYNTEAFF. The CDR3 DNA sequence: TGCGCCAGCAGACGGGACAGGGTAGGGTATAACACTGAAGCTTTCTTT. This chain links TRBV5-1 with TRBJ1-1; 9 positions match TRBD1. The V segment lost 5 bases and the J segment 2 bases; nucleotides outside the gene matches: 10. CDR3 length equals 16 residues. The germline gives CDR1 SGHRS, CDR2 YFSETQ. The complete variable domain, with remaining parts taken from reference TRBV5-1 and TRBJ1-1, reads KAGVTQTPRYLIKTRGQQVTLSCSPISGHRSVSWYQQTPGQGLQFLFEYFSETQRNKGNFPGRFSGRQFSNSRSEMNVSTLELGDSALYLCASRRDRVGYNTEAFFGQGTRLTVV.

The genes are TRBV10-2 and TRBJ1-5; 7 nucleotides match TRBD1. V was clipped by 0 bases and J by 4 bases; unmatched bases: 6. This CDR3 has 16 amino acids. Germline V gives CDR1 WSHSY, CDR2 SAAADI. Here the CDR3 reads CASSESETGLNQPQHF. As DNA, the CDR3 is TGCGCCAGCAGTGAGTCGGAGACAGGGTTGAATCAGCCCCAGCATTTT.

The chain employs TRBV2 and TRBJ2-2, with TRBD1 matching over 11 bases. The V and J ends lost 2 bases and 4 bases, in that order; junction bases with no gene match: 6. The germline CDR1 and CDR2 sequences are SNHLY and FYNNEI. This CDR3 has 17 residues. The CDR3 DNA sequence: TGTGCCAGCAGTGAAACAGGGACAGGGGGTATCACCGGGGAGCTGTTTTTT. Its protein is CASSETGTGGITGELFF.

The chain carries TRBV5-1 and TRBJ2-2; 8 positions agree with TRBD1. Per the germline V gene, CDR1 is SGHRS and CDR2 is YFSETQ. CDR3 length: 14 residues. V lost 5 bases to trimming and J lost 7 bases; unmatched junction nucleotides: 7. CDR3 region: CASSPGGINGELFF. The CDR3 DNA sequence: TGCGCCAGCAGTCCAGGGGGCATTAACGGGGAGCTGTTTTTT.

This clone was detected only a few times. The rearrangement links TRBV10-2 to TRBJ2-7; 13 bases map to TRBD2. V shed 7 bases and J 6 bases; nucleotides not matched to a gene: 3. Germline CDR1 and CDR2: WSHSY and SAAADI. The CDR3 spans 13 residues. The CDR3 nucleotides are TGCGCCAGCATTACTAGCGGGGGGGTCGAGCAGTACTTC. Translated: CASITSGGVEQYF.

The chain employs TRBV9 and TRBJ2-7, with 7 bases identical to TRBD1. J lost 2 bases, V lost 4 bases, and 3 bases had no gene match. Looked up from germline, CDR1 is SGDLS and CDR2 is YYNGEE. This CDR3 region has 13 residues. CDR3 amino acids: CASSTGTAYEQYF. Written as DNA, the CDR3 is TGTGCCAGCAGCACCGGGACAGCCTACGAGCAGTACTTC. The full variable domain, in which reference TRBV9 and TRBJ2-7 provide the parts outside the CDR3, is DSGVTQTPKHLITATGQRVTLRCSPRSGDLSVYWYQQSLDQGLQFLIQYYNGEERAKGNILERFSAQQFPDLHSELNLSSLELGDSALYFCASSTGTAYEQYFGPGTRLTVT.

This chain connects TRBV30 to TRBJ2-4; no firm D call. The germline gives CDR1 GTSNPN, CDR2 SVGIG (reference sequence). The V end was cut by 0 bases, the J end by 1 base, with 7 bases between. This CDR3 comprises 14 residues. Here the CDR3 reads CAWSVAGAKNIQYF. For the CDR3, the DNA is TGTGCCTGGAGTGTTGCTGGGGCCAAAAACATTCAGTACTTC.

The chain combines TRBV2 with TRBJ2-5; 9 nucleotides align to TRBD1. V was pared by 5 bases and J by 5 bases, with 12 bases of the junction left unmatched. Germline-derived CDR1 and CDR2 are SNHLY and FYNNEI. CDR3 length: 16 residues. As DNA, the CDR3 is TGTGCCAGCAGTATGGGACAGGGCCGTTATAGGGAGACCCAGTACTTC. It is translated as CASSMGQGRYRETQYF.

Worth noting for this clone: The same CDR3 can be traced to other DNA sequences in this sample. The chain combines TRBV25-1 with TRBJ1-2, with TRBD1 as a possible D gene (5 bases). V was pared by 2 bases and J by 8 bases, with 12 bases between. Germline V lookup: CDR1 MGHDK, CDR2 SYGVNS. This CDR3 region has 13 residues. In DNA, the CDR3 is TGTGCCAGCAGTGAAAGGTCGGGGGTCGGCTACACCTTC. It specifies CASSERSGVGYTF.

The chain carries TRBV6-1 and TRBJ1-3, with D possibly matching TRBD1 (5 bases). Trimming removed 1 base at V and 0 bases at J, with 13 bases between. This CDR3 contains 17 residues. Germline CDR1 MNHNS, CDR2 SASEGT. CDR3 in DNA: TGTGCCAGCAGTGAAGGGTATAAGGGGAGCTCTGGAAACACCATATATTTT. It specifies CASSEGYKGSSGNTIYF.

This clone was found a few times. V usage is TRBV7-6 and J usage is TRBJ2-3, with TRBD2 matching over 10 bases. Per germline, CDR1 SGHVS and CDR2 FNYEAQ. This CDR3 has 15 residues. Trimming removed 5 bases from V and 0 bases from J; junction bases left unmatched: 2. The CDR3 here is CASSRTSGSTDTQYF. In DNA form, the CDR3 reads TGTGCCAGCAGCCGGACTAGCGGAAGCACAGATACGCAGTATTTT.

Here the CDR3 DNA reads TGTGCCAGCAGCTATGGACAGGGGGATTATCAGCCCCAGCATTTT. Its translation is CASSYGQGDYQPQHF. This chain links TRBV5-4 with TRBJ1-5, with 10 bases aligning to TRBD1. The CDR3 runs to 15 residues. Germline loops: CDR1 SGHNT, CDR2 YYREEE (reference sequence). The junction had 5 bases not matched to a gene; V was cut back by 3 bases and J by 5 bases.

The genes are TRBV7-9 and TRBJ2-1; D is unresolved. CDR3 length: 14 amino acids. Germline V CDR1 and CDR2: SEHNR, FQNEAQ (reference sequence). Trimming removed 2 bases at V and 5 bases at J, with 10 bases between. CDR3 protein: CASSLLGKHNEQFF. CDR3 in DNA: TGTGCCAGCAGCTTATTAGGAAAGCACAATGAGCAGTTCTTC.

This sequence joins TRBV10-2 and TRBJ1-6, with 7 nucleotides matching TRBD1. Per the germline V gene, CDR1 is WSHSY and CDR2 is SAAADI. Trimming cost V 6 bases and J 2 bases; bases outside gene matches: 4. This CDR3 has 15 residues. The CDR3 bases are TGCGCCAGCAGACAGGGGTGGCCCTATAATTCACCCCTCCACTTT. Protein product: CASRQGWPYNSPLHF.

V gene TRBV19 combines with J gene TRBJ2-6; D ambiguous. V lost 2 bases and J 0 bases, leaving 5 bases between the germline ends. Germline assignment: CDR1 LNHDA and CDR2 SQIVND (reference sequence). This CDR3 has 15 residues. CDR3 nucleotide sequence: TGTGCCAGTAGTATATTAGGCTCTGGGGCCAACGTCCTGACTTTC. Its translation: CASSILGSGANVLTF.